This T cell receptor (beta chain) was sequenced during a study of T cells in Graves' hyperthyroidism and ophthalmopathy (dated by TCRdb to about 2019). General notes on the study: Peripheral blood was collected at initial diagnosis, before any treatment. A discovery cohort of about a hundred patients, roughly 45 with Graves' ophthalmopathy and more than 55 with stable Graves' hyperthyroidism, was used to find distinguishing TCR V-J signatures. The study also compared thyroid tissue and blood T-cell repertoires from 5 to 7 Graves' hyperthyroidism patients. The 100 discovery patients were divided at random into training and test sets in a 7:3 ratio. TCR Vbeta CDR3 sequencing of 130 to 150 peripheral blood samples (around 45 ophthalmopathy, 75 to 85 hyperthyroidism and 17 progressor patients) is reported in the paper. Once sampling was done, hyperthyroidism patients were given methimazole at a starting dose of 30 mg daily, whereas ophthalmopathy patients were given high-dose intravenous methylprednisolone. Prospective prediction of ophthalmopathy was tested in an independent validation cohort consisting of some 20 hyperthyroidism patients and about 17 patients who later progressed to ophthalmopathy. Here is what the overall study found, with its caveats: In cross-validation, a model built on a 13 V-J signature told ophthalmopathy apart from stable hyperthyroidism with 85% to 90% sensitivity and approximately 81% specificity, and in testing the same model reached 80%/75%. Most expanded thyroid clonotypes (frequency above 0.001) were also found in blood, which suggests that blood repertoires may mirror thyroid immune responses. In validation, progression to ophthalmopathy was predicted by the model with about 70% sensitivity and about 72% specificity, a median of 6.5 months before onset. Sample size was not statistically predetermined, and investigators were not blinded to group allocation.

V is pruned by 4 bases and J by 7 bases, leaving 4 bases of the junction without a gene match. As encoded in the germline V gene (reference sequence), CDR1 is DFQATT while CDR2 is SNEGSKA. From the cysteine through the phenylalanine, the CDR3 covers 12 amino acids. CDR3 DNA is the only sequence kept; it has 36 bases, read in frame from the first base. Stable Graves' hyperthyroidism was defined as the absence of progression to ophthalmopathy over 18 months of follow-up. The hyperthyroidism patients were between 18 and 65 years old and newly diagnosed, with a disease duration of less than 2 months. Patients with uncontrolled infections, other autoimmune diseases, pregnancy or lactation were excluded. Diagnoses were established on the basis of clinical symptoms, serum thyroxine and TRAb, thyroid ultrasound, and orbital computed tomography. PBMCs were isolated from about 9 ml of fresh peripheral blood by Ficoll-Paque density gradient centrifugation. Total RNA was extracted with Trizol reagent, and quality was checked on an Agilent 2100 Bioanalyzer.

TCR beta CDR3 regions were amplified from RNA transcripts. The TCR CDR3 was subjected to a first round of RT-PCR using the HTBI primer set and the Qiagen OneStep RT-PCR kit. Libraries were constructed in a second round of multiplex PCR, after which size selection and purification were carried out. Paired-end sequencing of the libraries was performed with 100 bp reads on an Illumina HiSeq2000. Per the source publication's procedure: SOAPnuke was used to process the raw data, removing reads that contained adapters or uncalled bases, had a mean Phred below 15, or lacked an exact match to the constant primer or identifier. High-quality paired reads were merged using COPE v1.2.5, and each unique nucleotide sequence was defined as a clonotype. MiTCR v1.1 was used to align clonotypes to the IMGT TRBV, TRBD and TRBJ reference segments. Analysis was restricted to V-J combinations with a frequency above 0.0001, which covered about 99% of repertoires. The TCS score was defined as F50 (clonal expansion) divided by E x V (chaos), with BLOSUM62-based TCRdist calculated between CDR3 peptides within each V-J. Welch's t-statistics and random forest reduced several hundred V-J features to 13, which were used in a naive Bayes classifier (R e1071). TCRdb reprocessing: public reads trimmed at Q25 with fastp, clones called with MiXCR, in-frame beta chains kept. Each entry is one CDR3 protein sequence, shown with its most common DNA and genes. None of the V and J calls come from the authors' own analysis; TCRdb made them. The sample records a few hundred thousand distinct CDR3 sequences, under 15% of which are singletons. Around a sixth of the sample is held by the ten biggest clonotypes.

With respect to this clonotype: What this receptor recognizes is not known. Base quality data are lacking; no much larger clone is found one base away.

This sequence was found in a woman between 18 and 29 years old with Graves' hyperthyroidism. The chain is encoded by TRBV20-1 joined to TRBJ2-7; TRBD1 aligns with 10 central bases. Sequenced sample: blood. The DNA is TGCAGTGCTAATGGACAGGGGGAAGAGCAGTACTTC. The resulting protein is CSANGQGEEQYF.